This T cell receptor (beta chain) originates from a study of T cell repertoires in cytomegalovirus infection. Overall study: CMV infection plus the matching HLA type was flagged by public TCR beta signatures. General observations from the study: Using cumulative public TCR beta family frequency, the authors identified those who carried CMV together with the relevant HLA. CMV-specific TCR beta clonotypes restricted by HLA-C dominated the ex vivo response.

Germline trimming cut 4 bases from V and 1 base from J; bases unmatched to any gene: 7. The germline CDR1 and CDR2 sequences are SGHDT and YYEEEE. CDR3 length equals 15 residues. This clonotype appeared a single time. Its target is unknown. TCRdb independently ran MiXCR on the reads; one entry per CDR3 protein. Of around 130,000 distinct CDR3 sequences listed, roughly 9% are singletons. The TCR was taken from a human donor in good health (CMV status not recorded). Some clones in this sample may be carry-over from other donors' samples. The chain recombines TRBV5-6 with TRBJ1-1; the match to TRBD1 covers 7 bases. Sequenced: PBMCs. CDR3: CASSQGDGWNTEAFF. As DNA, the CDR3 is TGTGCCAGCAGCCAGGGGGACGGTTGGAACACTGAAGCTTTCTTT.